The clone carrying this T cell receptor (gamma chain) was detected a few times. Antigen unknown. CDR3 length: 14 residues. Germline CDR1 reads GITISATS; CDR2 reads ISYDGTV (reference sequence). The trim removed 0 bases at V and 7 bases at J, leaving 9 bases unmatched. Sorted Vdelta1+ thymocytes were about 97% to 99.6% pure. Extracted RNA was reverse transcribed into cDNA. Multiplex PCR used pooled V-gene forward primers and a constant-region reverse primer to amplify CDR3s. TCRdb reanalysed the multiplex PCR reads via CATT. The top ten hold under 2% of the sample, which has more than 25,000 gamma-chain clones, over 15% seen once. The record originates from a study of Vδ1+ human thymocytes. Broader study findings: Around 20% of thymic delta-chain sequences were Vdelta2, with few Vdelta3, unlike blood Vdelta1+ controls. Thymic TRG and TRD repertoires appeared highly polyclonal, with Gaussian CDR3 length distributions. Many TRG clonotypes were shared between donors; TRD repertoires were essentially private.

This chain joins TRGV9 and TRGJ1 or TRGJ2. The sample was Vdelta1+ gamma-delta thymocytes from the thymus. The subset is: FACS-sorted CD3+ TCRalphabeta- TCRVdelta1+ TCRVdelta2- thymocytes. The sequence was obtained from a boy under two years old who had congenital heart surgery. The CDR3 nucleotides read TGTGCCTTGTGGGAGGTGAATCGGAGATATAAGAAACTCTTT. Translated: CALWEVNRRYKKLF.